These 22 T cell receptor beta chains were all obtained from the same sample, sequenced in a study of blood T cells in healthy people across ages. The second PCR ran about 6 to 12 cycles with a sample-barcoded 5' primer and J-beta primers. In TCRdb, the 5' RACE reads were re-called with MiXCR into one record per CDR3 protein. The table lists about 1,500,000 distinct CDR3 sequences, approximately 42% of them singletons, with 7% to 9% in the top ten. The sequenced material came from blood. The receptor set was obtained from a woman between 18 and 29 years old in good health.

V is TRBV10-1 and J is TRBJ2-5, with a tentative D call TRBD2 (5 bases). Trimming stripped 5 bases from V and 1 base from J, with 17 bases between. The CDR3 length is 16 residues. Germline values: CDR1 WNHNN, CDR2 SYGVQD (reference sequence). For the CDR3, the DNA is TGCGCCAGCAGTCAGAACGGACGAGCGGCCCAAGAGACCCAGTACTTC. It codes for CASSQNGRAAQETQYF.

This clonotype has ten or more counts. The chain links TRBV11-2 to TRBJ1-5, with D unresolved. Germline CDR1 is SGHAT and CDR2 is FQNNGV. The CDR3 is 13 amino acids. The V gene lost 5 bases and the J gene lost 4 bases, with 9 bases spanning the gap. The CDR3 sequence is CASSVTGNQPQHF. The CDR3 DNA reads as TGTGCCAGCAGCGTGACGGGGAATCAGCCCCAGCATTTT.

The chain has TRBV10-3 and TRBJ1-1, with D possibly being TRBD1 (6 bases). V lost 6 bases, J lost 4 bases, and 15 bases lay in between. Germline V CDR1 and CDR2: ENHRY, SYGVKD. This CDR3 has 14 residues. In DNA, the CDR3 is TGTGCCATCAGCCTACAGGGAGGCGTCACTGAAGCTTTCTTT. It is translated as CAISLQGGVTEAFF.

The genes are TRBV20-1 and TRBJ1-5; 7 nucleotides line up with TRBD1. CDR3 size: 16 residues. The germline V gene encodes CDR1 DFQATT and CDR2 SNEGSKA (reference sequence). Trimming took 3 bases from V and 2 from J; bases not matched to a gene: 10. For the CDR3, the DNA is TGCAGTGCTAGCGACAGGGCAGGGAACGGCAATCAGCCCCAGCATTTT. It is translated as CSASDRAGNGNQPQHF.

V usage is TRBV5-5 and J usage is TRBJ2-1, with 10 bases lining up with TRBD2. J was trimmed by 4 bases and V by 4 bases; bases with no gene match: 8. Germline CDR1 SGHKS, CDR2 YYEKEE (reference sequence). This CDR3 contains 16 residues. The CDR3 loop reads CASSQNLAGDYNEQFF. The CDR3 DNA reads as TGTGCCAGCAGCCAAAATCTAGCGGGGGATTACAATGAGCAGTTCTTC.

The chain's CDR3 is CAISEERGGVNTGELFF. DNA of the CDR3: TGTGCCATCAGTGAAGAGCGGGGGGGCGTGAACACCGGGGAGCTGTTTTTT. The chain has TRBV10-3 and TRBJ2-2, with 10 bases lining up with TRBD2. This CDR3 has 17 amino acids. The V segment lost 3 bases and the J segment 1 base; nucleotides outside the gene matches: 5. The V gene's germline CDR1 is ENHRY and CDR2 SYGVKD.

Notes on this clonotype: One junction end disagrees with the germline gene, perhaps due to a read error. The rearrangement uses TRBV30 and TRBJ2-5; maybe TRBD2 (5 bases). The CDR3 extends over 11 amino acids. CDR1 and CDR2 from the germline V gene are GTSNPN and SVGIG (reference sequence). CDR3 bases: TGTGCCGGGAGCCCCGGTGGGACCCAGTACTTC. It encodes CAGSPGGTQYF.

This clonotype has just a few counts. The V and J genes are TRBV5-4 and TRBJ1-2; 8 bases map to TRBD1. Germline assignment: CDR1 SGHNT and CDR2 YYREEE (reference sequence). Germline trimming cut 3 bases from V and 6 bases from J; bases unmatched to any gene: 10. The CDR3 is 15 amino acids. The CDR3 bases are TGTGCCAGCAGCTGGGCGGACAGGGTCCAGAATGGCTACACCTTC. Translation: CASSWADRVQNGYTF.

This clonotype was recorded a few times. The genes are TRBV24-1 and TRBJ2-3; 15 nucleotides agree with TRBD2. The CDR3 runs 18 residues. Germline CDR1 and CDR2: KGHDR and SFDVKD. Trimming removed 2 bases from V and 1 base from J; junction bases left unmatched: 3. The CDR3 loop is CATSDSRTSGGGTDTQYF. Written as DNA, the CDR3 is TGTGCCACCAGTGATTCACGGACTAGCGGGGGGGGCACAGATACGCAGTATTTT.

This clonotype was seen more than once but under ten times. The rearrangement uses TRBV12-3 or TRBV12-4 and TRBJ1-1, with D unclear. This CDR3 region has 15 residues. The germline V and J ends were trimmed by 1 base and 0 bases, with 9 bases remaining between them. The DNA for the CDR3 is TGTGCCAGCAGTTTAGGTCCTAGGATGAACACTGAAGCTTTCTTT. It encodes CASSLGPRMNTEAFF.

V usage is TRBV7-2 and J usage is TRBJ2-2; D unresolved. The V gene's germline CDR1 is SGHTA and CDR2 FQGNSA. With 6 bases removed from V and 4 bases from J, the gap between germline ends came to 15 bases. CDR3 length: 15 residues. The CDR3 nucleotides are TGTGCCAGCAGTACCGGAAGTATTAGCACCGGGGAGCTGTTTTTT. Encoded protein: CASSTGSISTGELFF.

This clonotype was seen just once. The chain joins TRBV3-1 to TRBJ2-4; no reliable D call. The tail of the sequence fits TRBJ2-7 better, so the J call may be wrong. The CDR3 loop spans 14 amino acids. CDR1 LGHDT and CDR2 YNNKEL come from the germline V gene (reference sequence). CDR3 region: CASSQEGRIYEQYF. The CDR3 bases are TGTGCCAGCAGCCAAGAAGGGCGAATCTACGAGCAGTACTTC.

This chain links TRBV2 with TRBJ2-5; TRBD1 agrees at 9 bases. CDR1 is SNHLY and CDR2 is FYNNEI in the germline V gene. J gave up 11 bases and V 11 bases, and 15 bases lay outside the gene matches. The CDR3 has 13 residues. As DNA, the CDR3 is TGTGCCTGCTCGGGACAGGGAGGCGGGGAGCAGTACTTC. Translated, it gives CACSGQGGGEQYF.

This clonotype was counted a few times. This chain joins TRBV21-1 and TRBJ2-5; TRBD2 was called by the table and not checked on the DNA. TRBV21-1 is classified as a pseudogene. The CDR3 spans 16 residues. The CDR3 protein is CASSKGAQAGRETQYF. In DNA form, the CDR3 reads TGTGCCAGCAGCAAAGGGGCTCAAGCGGGACGGGAGACCCAGTACTTC.

V usage is TRBV12-5 and J usage is TRBJ2-1; possible D gene TRBD1, 6 bases. Germline V gene lookup returns CDR1 LGHNT and CDR2 FRNRAP. The length of the CDR3 is 14 residues. V lost 1 base and J 2 bases, leaving 6 bases between the germline ends. The CDR3 nucleotides are TGTGCTAGTGGTTTGGGGGGGCCCTACAATGAGCAGTTCTTC. Its translation: CASGLGGPYNEQFF.

This clonotype was detected a few times. The chain joins TRBV15 to TRBJ2-5; perhaps TRBD2 as D (6 bases). The CDR3 has 14 residues. The V gene's germline CDR1 is LNHNV and CDR2 YYDKDF (reference sequence). Trimming took off 0 bases at V and 4 bases at J, with 9 bases between the two ends. This chain's CDR3 is CATSRERLGETQYF. In DNA, the CDR3 is TGTGCCACCAGCAGAGAGCGACTAGGAGAGACCCAGTACTTC.

A note on this clonotype: A read error may explain this, as a much larger clone is one base away. This rearrangement joins TRBV5-1 to TRBJ2-5, with 7 nucleotides matching TRBD1. The J call may not be correct, given that the DNA end is closer to TRBJ2-7. Germline V gene sequence: CDR1 SGHRS, CDR2 YFSETQ. The CDR3 totals 14 residues. The CDR3 here is CASSLPQGLGEQYF. In nucleotides, the CDR3 is TGCGCCAGCAGCTTGCCACAGGGGCTAGGCGAGCAGTACTTC.

This clonotype was counted between two and nine times. V and J are TRBV7-2 and TRBJ1-2; D gene uncertain. The CDR3 spans 16 residues. V was trimmed by 4 bases and J by 5 bases, leaving 20 bases between them. Germline CDR1 is SGHTA and CDR2 is FQGNSA. The CDR3 nucleotides read TGTGCCAGCAGCTCCTCACGGACCGCACCGCCTTATGGCTACACCTTC. Translating gives CASSSSRTAPPYGYTF.

This clonotype was seen only a few times. This chain uses TRBV20-1 with TRBJ2-7, with 16 bases aligning to TRBD2. CDR3 length: 18 amino acids. The germline CDR1 and CDR2 sequences are DFQATT and SNEGSKA (reference sequence). V was clipped by 5 bases and J by 4 bases; unmatched bases: 14. CDR3 amino acids: CSAYPGLAGGDHMYEQYF. The CDR3, as DNA: TGCAGTGCTTATCCGGGACTAGCGGGAGGGGATCATATGTACGAGCAGTACTTC.

The chain is built from TRBV7-6 and TRBJ2-2, with D maybe TRBD1 (5 bases). The germline V gene has CDR1 SGHVS and CDR2 FNYEAQ. CDR3 length: 16 amino acids. Trimming stripped 1 base from V and 6 bases from J, with 15 bases between. The CDR3 DNA follows: TGTGCCAGCAGCTTAGGGCAGGGATCATCTGCCGGGGAGCTGTTTTTT. The encoded protein is CASSLGQGSSAGELFF.

The CDR3 nucleotides are TGCGCCAGCAGCTATGGGACAGGGGTTAAAGGAGTCTACACAGATACGCAGTATTTT. Translated, it gives CASSYGTGVKGVYTDTQYF. This chain uses TRBV5-1 with TRBJ2-3, with 10 bases identical to TRBD1. The CDR3 loop spans 19 amino acids. After removal of 3 bases from V and 2 bases from J, the junction contained 15 bases not matched to a gene. Germline V gives CDR1 SGHRS, CDR2 YFSETQ.

The DNA for the CDR3 is TGTGCCAGCAGCTCCCGACTAGCGGGGGGGCTAAGGGACAGTAATGAGCAGTTCTTC. Residues: CASSSRLAGGLRDSNEQFF. The chain joins TRBV3-1 to TRBJ2-1, with 14 bases fitting TRBD2. The germline CDR1 and CDR2 sequences are LGHDT and YNNKEL (reference sequence). The ends lost 5 bases at V and 7 bases at J; junction bases unmatched: 16. The CDR3 runs 19 residues.